This T cell receptor (beta chain) comes out of a study of early T cells in non-severe SARS-CoV-2 infection. Overall study: Sequenced bulk RNA came from whole blood that was unsorted, and chains were unpaired.

Attachment of unique molecular identifiers was made to individual cDNA molecules. One entry per CDR3 protein results from TCRdb running MiXCR on the 5' RACE reads. The table lists around 20,000 distinct CDR3 sequences, around 4.8% of them singletons. This clonotype showed up many times. The material sequenced was whole blood. The receptor comes from an adult who was a healthcare worker with PCR-confirmed SARS-CoV-2 infection or an uninfected control (not recorded which).

CDR3 sequence reads: CSAPRGRGERYTDTQYF. In DNA, the CDR3 is TGCAGTGCTCCGCGAGGGCGAGGGGAGAGGTACACAGATACGCAGTATTTT. The chain uses TRBV20-1 and TRBJ2-3; D may match TRBD1 or TRBD2 (5 bases each). The length of the CDR3 is 17 residues. The germline CDR1 and CDR2 sequences are DFQATT and SNEGSKA (reference sequence). V lost 5 bases and J lost 2, with 23 bases in between.